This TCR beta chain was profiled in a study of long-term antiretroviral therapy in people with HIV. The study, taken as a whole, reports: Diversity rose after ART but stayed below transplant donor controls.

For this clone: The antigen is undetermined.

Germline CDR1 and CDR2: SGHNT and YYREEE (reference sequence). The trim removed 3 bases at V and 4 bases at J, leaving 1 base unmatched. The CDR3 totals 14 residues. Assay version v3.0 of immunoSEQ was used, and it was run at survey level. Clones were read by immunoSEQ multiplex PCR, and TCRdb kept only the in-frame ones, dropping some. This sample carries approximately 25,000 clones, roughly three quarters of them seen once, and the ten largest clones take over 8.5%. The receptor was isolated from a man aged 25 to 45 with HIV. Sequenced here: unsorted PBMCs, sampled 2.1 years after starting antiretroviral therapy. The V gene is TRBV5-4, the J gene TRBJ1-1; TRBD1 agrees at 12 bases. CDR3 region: CASSSGQGATEAFF. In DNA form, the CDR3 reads TGTGCCAGCAGCTCGGGACAGGGGGCCACTGAAGCTTTCTTT.